This T cell receptor beta chain is drawn from a study of T cell repertoires in cytomegalovirus infection. Study-level background: Evidence of both CMV infection and a matching HLA type came from public TCR beta signatures. Study conclusions and caveats: CMV-specific TCR beta clonotypes restricted by HLA-C were the ones dominating the ex vivo response. Using cumulative public TCR beta family frequency, the authors identified those who carried CMV together with the relevant HLA.

This clonotype was counted a few times. Its specificity is not known. TCRdb re-called the reads with MiXCR, one entry per CDR3 protein. The data hold about 140,000 distinct CDR3 sequences, with about 6.3% observed a single time. The germline V gene has CDR1 SGDLS and CDR2 YYNGEE. This CDR3 is built from 17 residues. Trimming cost V 5 bases and J 5 bases, with 20 bases left between them. This sequence joins TRBV9 and TRBJ1-6; tentative D call: TRBD1 (6 bases). This clonotype was sampled from a human donor in good health (CMV status not recorded). Some clones in this sample may be carry-over from other donors' samples. Sequenced: PBMCs. This chain's CDR3 is CASSSPRGGRDNSPLHF. In nucleotides, the CDR3 is TGTGCCAGCAGTTCCCCTCGGGGGGGGCGTGATAATTCACCCCTCCACTTT.